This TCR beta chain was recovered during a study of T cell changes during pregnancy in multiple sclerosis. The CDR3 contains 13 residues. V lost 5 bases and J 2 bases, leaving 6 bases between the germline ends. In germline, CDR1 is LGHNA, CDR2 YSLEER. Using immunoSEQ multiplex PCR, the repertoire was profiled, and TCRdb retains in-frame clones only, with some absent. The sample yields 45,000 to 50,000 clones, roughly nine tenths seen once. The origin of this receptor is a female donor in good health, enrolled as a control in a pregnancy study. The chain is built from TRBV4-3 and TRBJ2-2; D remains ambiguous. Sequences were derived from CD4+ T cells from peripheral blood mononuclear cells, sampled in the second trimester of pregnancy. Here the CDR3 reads CASSLSNTGELFF. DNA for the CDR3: TGCGCCAGCAGCTTATCCAACACCGGGGAGCTGTTTTTT.